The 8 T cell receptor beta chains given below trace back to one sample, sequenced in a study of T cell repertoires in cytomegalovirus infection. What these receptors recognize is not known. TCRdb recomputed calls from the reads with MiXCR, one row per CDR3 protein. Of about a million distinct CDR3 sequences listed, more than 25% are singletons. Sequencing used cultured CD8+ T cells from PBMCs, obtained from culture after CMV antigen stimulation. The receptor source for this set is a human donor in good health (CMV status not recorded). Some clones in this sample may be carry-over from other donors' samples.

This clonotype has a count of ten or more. The CDR3 protein is CASNPHVDRTPRDTQYF. For the CDR3, the DNA is TGTGCCAGCAATCCCCATGTGGACAGAACTCCCAGGGATACGCAGTATTTT. This chain connects TRBV6-2 or TRBV6-3 to TRBJ2-3; tentatively, D is TRBD1 (6 bases). Germline V gives CDR1 MNHEY, CDR2 SVGEGT. There are 17 residues in the CDR3. V gave up 7 bases and J gave up 6 bases, with 26 bases separating them.

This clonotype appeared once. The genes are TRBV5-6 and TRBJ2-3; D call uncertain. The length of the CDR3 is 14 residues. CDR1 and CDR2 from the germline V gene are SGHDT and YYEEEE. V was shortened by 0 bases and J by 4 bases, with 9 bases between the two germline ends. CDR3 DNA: TGTGCCAGCAGCTTGGGATTCTCTCCAGATACGCAGTATTTT. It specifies CASSLGFSPDTQYF.

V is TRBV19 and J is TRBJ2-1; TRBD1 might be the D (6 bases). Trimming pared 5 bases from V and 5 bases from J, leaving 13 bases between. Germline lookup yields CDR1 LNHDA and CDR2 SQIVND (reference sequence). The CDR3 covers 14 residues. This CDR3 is CASSVYGQNNEQFF. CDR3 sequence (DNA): TGTGCCAGTAGTGTTTATGGACAGAACAATGAGCAGTTCTTC.

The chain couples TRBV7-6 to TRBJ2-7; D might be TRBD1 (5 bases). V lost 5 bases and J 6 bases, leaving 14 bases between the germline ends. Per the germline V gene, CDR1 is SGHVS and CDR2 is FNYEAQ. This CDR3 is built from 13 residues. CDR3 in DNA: TGTGCCAGCAGCCCAGAGACAGTTTCCGAGCAGTACTTC. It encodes CASSPETVSEQYF.

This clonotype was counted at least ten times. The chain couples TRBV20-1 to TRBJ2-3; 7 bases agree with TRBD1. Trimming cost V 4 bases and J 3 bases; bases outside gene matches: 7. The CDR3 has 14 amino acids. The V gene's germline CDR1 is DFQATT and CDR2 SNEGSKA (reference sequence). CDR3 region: CSAMTGWGTDTQYF. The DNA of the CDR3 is TGCAGTGCTATGACAGGGTGGGGTACAGATACGCAGTATTTT.

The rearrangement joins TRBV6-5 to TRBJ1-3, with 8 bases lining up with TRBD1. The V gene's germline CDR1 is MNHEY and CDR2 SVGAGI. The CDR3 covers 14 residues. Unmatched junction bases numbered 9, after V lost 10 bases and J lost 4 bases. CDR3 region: CATGPGTGGNTIYF. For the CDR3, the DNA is TGTGCCACCGGTCCCGGGACAGGAGGAAACACCATATATTTT.

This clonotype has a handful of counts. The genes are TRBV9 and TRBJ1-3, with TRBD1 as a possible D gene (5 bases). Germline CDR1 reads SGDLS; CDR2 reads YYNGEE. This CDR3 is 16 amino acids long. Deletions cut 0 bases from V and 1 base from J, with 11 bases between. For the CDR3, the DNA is TGTGCCAGCAGCGTAGGGCTTAGGGGATCTGGAAACACCATATATTTT. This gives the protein CASSVGLRGSGNTIYF.

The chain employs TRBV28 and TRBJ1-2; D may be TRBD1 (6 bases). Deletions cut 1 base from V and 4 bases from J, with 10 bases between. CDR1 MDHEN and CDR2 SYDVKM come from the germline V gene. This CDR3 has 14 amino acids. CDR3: CASSLSQGRYGYTF. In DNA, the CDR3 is TGTGCCAGCAGTTTATCCCAGGGGCGCTATGGCTACACCTTC.